What follows is one T cell receptor (beta chain) and its context. This clonotype was found a few times. Its antigen remains undetermined. The record has no base qualities; no much larger clone is one base away. The sample belongs to a study of CD8 T cells in ankylosing spondylitis (dated 2017 in TCRdb). Study-level background: The study profiled T cell receptor beta repertoires in healthy donors and ankylosing spondylitis patients to find disease-linked TCR variants. Peripheral blood samples were taken, and synovial fluid was additionally collected from ankylosing spondylitis patients. In total, the full study cohort was made up of over a hundred healthy donors and some 26 ankylosing spondylitis patients. Broader findings and caveats from the paper: Significant enrichment of the disease-linked clones was reported in matched synovial fluid samples from ankylosing spondylitis patients. Some motif variants had previously been reported in the synovial fluid and blood of reactive arthritis patients, which suggests shared mechanisms of disease initiation. In peripheral blood, the disease-linked clones were found at relatively low frequencies and had a CD8+ phenotype. Blood from ankylosing spondylitis patients appeared to be characterized by a TCR beta motif made up of about 8 highly homologous amino acid variants.

Instrument on record: Illumina HiSeq 2500. Quantitative 5'-RACE with molecular barcodes was used to prepare TCR beta libraries. The authors processed their data as follows. A new computational method based on a probabilistic model of VDJ rearrangement was used to identify disease-linked TCR variants. TCRdb trimmed public reads at Q25 via fastp, called clones via MiXCR and kept in-frame beta chains. When rows share a CDR3 protein, they turn into one entry using the most common DNA and genes. The V and J calls follow TCRdb's processing rather than the paper's. This sample holds some 270,000 distinct CDR3 sequences; 30% to 40% were observed only once. The biggest ten clones account for roughly 4.2% of the sample. Measured from the cysteine to the phenylalanine, the CDR3 is 15 residues long. Only the CDR3 region is kept as DNA, spanning 45 bases read in frame from base 1. Per the germline V gene, MNHEY is the CDR1 and SVGAGI is the CDR2. V is cut back by 0 bases and J by 1 base, with 3 bases in the junction unmatched.

The receptor chain draws on TRBV6-5 and TRBJ2-7; 7 junctional bases match TRBD2. Sequencing was done on a sample of blood, either unsorted or a sorted T cell fraction (not recorded which). The sequence was obtained from a male donor with ankylosing spondylitis or in good health (not recorded which). The CDR3 in this case is CASSYSGTKSYEQYF. The nucleotide sequence reads TGTGCCAGCAGTTACTCGGGGACTAAGTCCTACGAGCAGTACTTC.